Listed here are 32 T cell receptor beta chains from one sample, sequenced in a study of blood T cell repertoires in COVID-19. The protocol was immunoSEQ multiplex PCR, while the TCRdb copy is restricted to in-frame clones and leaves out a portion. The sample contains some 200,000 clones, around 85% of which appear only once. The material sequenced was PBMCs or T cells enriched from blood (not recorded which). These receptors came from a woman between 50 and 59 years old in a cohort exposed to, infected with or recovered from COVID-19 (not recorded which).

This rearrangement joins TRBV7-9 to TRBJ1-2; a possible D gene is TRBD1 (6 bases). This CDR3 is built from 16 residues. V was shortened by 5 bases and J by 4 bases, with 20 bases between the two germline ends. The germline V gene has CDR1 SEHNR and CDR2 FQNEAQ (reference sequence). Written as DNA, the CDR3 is TGTGCCAGCAGCAAGGACCCTCTACAGGGAAGCTATGGCTACACCTTC. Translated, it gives CASSKDPLQGSYGYTF.

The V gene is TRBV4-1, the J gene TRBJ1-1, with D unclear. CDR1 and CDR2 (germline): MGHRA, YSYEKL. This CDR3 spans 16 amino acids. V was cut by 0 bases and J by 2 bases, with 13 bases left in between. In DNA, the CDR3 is TGCGCCAGCAGCCAAGAATTCCCGGAGAGAAACACTGAAGCTTTCTTT. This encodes CASSQEFPERNTEAFF.

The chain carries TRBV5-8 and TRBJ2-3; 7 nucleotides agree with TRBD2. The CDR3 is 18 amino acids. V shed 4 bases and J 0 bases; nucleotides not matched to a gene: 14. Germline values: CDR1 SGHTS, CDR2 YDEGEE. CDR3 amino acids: CASSIGDYPGTSTDTQYF. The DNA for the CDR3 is TGTGCCAGCAGCATAGGGGACTACCCAGGGACTAGCACAGATACGCAGTATTTT. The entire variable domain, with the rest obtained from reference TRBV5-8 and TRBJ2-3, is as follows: EAGVTQSPTHLIKTRGQQATLRCSPISGHTSVYWYQQALGLGLQFLLWYDEGEERNRGNFPPRFSGRQFPNYSSELNVNALELEDSALYLCASSIGDYPGTSTDTQYFGPGTRLTVL.

CDR3 DNA sequence: TGTGCCAGCAGCCAAGGACTAGCGGGGGGGCTAACAGATACGCAGTATTTT. Protein product: CASSQGLAGGLTDTQYF. This chain uses TRBV3-1 (or the pseudogene TRBV3-2) with TRBJ2-3; the match to TRBD2 covers 14 bases. Germline V gives CDR1 LGHDT, CDR2 YNNKEL (reference sequence). With 1 base clipped from V and 3 bases from J, the junction kept 3 bases outside the gene matches. This CDR3 region has 17 residues.

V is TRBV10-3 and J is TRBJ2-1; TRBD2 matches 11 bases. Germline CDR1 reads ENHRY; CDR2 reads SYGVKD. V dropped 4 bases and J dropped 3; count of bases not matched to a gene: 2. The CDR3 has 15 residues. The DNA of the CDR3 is TGTGCCATCAGTGCGGGACTAGCGGACTACAATGAGCAGTTCTTC. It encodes CAISAGLADYNEQFF.

CDR3 residues: CASSQLITGANVLTF. The CDR3 region has the DNA TGTGCCAGCAGCCAACTCATAACCGGGGCCAACGTCCTGACTTTC. This sequence joins TRBV5-5 and TRBJ2-6; the D is unclear. V was shortened by 4 bases and J by 4 bases, with 12 bases between the two germline ends. The CDR3 spans 15 residues. Germline loops: CDR1 SGHKS, CDR2 YYEKEE (reference sequence).

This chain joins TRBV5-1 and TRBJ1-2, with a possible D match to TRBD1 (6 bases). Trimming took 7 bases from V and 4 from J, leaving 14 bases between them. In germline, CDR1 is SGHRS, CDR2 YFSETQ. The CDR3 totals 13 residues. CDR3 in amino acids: CASGEDSLYGYTF. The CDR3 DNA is TGCGCCAGCGGAGAGGACAGTCTCTATGGCTACACCTTC.

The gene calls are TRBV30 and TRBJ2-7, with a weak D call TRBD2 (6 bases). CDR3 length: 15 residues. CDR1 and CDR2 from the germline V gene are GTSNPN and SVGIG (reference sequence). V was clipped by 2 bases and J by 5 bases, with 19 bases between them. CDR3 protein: CAWSFGDRGSNEQYF. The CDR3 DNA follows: TGTGCCTGGAGTTTCGGTGATCGGGGGTCCAACGAGCAGTACTTC. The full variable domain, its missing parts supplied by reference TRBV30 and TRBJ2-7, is SQTIHQWPATLVQPVGSPLSLECTVEGTSNPNLYWYRQAAGRGLQLLFYSVGIGQISSEVPQNLSASRPQDRQFILSSKKLLLSDSGFYLCAWSFGDRGSNEQYFGPGTRLTVT.

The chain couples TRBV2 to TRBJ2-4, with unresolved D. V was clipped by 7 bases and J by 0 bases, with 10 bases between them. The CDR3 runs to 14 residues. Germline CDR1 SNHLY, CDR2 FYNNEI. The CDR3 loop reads CASNSAGAKNIQYF. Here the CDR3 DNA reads TGTGCCAGCAACTCGGCAGGAGCCAAAAACATTCAGTACTTC.

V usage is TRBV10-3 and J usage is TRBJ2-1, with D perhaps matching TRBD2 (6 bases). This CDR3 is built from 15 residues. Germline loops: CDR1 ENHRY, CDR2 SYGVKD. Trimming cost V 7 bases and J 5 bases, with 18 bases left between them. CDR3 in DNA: TGTGCCATCACCCGTACCGGGGGTAGCGACAATGAGCAGTTCTTC. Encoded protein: CAITRTGGSDNEQFF.

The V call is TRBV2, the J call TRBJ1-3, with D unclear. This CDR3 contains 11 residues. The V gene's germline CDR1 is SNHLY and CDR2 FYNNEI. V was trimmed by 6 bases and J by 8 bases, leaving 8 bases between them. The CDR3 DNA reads TGTGCCAGCAGACAGTTGGACACCATATATTTT. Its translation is CASRQLDTIYF.

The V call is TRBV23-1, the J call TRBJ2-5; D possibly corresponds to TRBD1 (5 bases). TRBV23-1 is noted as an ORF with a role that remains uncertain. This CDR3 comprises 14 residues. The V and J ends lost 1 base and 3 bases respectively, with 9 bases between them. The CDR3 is CASSQCAREETQYF. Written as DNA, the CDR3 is TGCGCCAGCAGTCAATGTGCCAGGGAAGAGACCCAGTACTTC.

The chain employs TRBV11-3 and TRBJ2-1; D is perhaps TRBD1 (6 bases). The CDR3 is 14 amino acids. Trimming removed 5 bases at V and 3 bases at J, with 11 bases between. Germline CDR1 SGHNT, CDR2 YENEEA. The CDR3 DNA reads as TGTGCCAGCAGCATTCGGACAGACTACAATGAGCAGTTCTTC. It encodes CASSIRTDYNEQFF.

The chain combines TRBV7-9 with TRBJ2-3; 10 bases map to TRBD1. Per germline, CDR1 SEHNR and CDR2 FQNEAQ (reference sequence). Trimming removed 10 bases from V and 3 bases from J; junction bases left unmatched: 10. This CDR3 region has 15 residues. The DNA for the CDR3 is TGTGCCATGAAACGGGACAGGGGTTGGACAGATACGCAGTATTTT. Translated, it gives CAMKRDRGWTDTQYF.

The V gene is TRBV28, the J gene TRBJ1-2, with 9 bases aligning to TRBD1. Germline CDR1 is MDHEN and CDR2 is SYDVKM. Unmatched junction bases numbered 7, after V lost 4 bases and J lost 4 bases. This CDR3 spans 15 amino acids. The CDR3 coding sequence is TGTGCCAGCAGTTCCGGTACAGGGGGCGTCTATGGCTACACCTTC. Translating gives CASSSGTGGVYGYTF.

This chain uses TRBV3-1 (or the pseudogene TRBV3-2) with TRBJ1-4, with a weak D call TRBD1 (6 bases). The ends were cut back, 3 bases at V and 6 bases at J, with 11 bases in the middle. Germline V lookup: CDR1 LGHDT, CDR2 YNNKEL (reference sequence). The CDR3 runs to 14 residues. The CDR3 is CASSQGAGDEKLFF. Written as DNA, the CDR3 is TGTGCCAGCAGCCAGGGGGCTGGAGATGAAAAACTGTTTTTT.

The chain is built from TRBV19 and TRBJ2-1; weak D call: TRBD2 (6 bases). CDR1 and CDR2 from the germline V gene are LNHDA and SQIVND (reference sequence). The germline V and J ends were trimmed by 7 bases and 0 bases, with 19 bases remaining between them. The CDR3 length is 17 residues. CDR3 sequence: CASKLLGGSHSYNEQFF. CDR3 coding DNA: TGTGCCAGTAAGTTGTTAGGAGGGTCTCACTCCTACAATGAGCAGTTCTTC.

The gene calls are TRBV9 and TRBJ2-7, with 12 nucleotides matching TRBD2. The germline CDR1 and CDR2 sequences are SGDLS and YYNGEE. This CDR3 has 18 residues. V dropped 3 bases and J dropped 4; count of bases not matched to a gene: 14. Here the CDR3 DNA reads TGTGCCAGCAGCGCTCACCCGACAACACTAGCGGGGGGATACGAGCAGTACTTC. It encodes CASSAHPTTLAGGYEQYF.

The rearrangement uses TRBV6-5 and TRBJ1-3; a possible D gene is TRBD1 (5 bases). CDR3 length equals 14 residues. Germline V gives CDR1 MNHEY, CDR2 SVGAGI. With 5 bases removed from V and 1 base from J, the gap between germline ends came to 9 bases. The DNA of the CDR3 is TGTGCCAGCAGTCCCCAGGGTTCTGGAAACACCATATATTTT. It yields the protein CASSPQGSGNTIYF.

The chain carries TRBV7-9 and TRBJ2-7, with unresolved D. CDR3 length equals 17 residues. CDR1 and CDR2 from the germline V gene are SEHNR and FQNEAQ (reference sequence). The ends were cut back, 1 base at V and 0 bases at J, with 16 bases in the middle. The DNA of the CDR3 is TGTGCCAGCAGCTTAGTGCAGAACCACCTGATCTCCTACGAGCAGTACTTC. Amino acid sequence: CASSLVQNHLISYEQYF.

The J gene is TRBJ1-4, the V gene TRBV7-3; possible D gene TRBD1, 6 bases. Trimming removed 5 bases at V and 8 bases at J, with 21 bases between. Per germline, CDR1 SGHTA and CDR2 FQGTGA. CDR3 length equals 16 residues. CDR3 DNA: TGTGCCAGCAGCCCCCCGTCCCTCAGGGGTGAAGAAAAACTGTTTTTT. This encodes CASSPPSLRGEEKLFF.

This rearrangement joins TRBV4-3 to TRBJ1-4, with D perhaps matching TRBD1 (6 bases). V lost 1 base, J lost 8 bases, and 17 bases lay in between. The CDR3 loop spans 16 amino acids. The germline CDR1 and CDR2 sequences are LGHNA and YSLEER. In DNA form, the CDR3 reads TGCGCCAGCAGCCAAGTAATGGGGGCGGTCGTGGAAAAACTGTTTTTT. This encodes CASSQVMGAVVEKLFF.

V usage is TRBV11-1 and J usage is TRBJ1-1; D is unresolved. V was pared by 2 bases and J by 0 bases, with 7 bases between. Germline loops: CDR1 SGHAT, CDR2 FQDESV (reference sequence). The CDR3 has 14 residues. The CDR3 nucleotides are TGTGCCAGCAGCTTATGGGAGATGAACACTGAAGCTTTCTTT. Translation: CASSLWEMNTEAFF.

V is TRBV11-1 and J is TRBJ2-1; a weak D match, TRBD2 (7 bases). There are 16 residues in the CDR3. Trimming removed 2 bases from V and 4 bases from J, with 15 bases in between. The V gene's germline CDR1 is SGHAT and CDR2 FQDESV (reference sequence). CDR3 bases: TGTGCCAGCAGCTTAAAGGGGGGGAACACTTACAATGAGCAGTTCTTC. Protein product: CASSLKGGNTYNEQFF. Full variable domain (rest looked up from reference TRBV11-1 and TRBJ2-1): EAEVAQSPRYKITEKSQAVAFWCDPISGHATLYWYRQILGQGPELLVQFQDESVVDDSQLPKDRFSAERLKGVDSTLKIQPAELGDSAMYLCASSLKGGNTYNEQFFGPGTRLTVL.

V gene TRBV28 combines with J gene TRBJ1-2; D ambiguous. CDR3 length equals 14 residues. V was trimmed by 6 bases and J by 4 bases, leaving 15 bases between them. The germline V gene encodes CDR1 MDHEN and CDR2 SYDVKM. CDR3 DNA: TGTGCCAGCAGGACCATGGAGGGCAGCTATGGCTACACCTTC. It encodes CASRTMEGSYGYTF.

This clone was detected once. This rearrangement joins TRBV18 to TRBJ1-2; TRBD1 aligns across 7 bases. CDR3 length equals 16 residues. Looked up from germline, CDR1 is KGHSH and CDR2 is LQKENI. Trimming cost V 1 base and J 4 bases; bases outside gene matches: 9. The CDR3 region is CASSPREGGRGYGYTF. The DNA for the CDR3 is TGTGCCAGCTCACCACGGGAAGGGGGCCGGGGCTATGGCTACACCTTC.

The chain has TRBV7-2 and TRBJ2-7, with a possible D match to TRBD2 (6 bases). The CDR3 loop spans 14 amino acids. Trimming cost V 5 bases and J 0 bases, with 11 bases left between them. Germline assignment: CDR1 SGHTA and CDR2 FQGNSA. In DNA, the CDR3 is TGTGCCAGCAGCCCGACTAGGGGCTCCTACGAGCAGTACTTC. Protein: CASSPTRGSYEQYF.

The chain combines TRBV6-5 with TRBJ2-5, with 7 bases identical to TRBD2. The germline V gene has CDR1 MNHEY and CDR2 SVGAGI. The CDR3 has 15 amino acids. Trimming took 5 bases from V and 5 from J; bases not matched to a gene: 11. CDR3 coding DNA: TGTGCCAGCAGTCCGACCCCGGGGGGTGGGGAGACCCAGTACTTC. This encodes CASSPTPGGGETQYF.

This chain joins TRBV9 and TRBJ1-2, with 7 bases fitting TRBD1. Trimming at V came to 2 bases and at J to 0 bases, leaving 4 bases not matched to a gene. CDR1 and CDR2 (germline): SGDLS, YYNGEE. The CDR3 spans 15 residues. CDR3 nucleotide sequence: TGTGCCAGCAGCGTGGGGACAGCTACTAACTATGGCTACACCTTC. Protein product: CASSVGTATNYGYTF.

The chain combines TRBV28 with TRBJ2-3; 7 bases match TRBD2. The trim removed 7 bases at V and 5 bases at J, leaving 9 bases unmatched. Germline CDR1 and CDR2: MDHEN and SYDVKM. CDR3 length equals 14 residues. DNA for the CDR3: TGTGCCAGCACGGGGACTACGGTGGTAGATACGCAGTATTTT. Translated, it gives CASTGTTVVDTQYF.

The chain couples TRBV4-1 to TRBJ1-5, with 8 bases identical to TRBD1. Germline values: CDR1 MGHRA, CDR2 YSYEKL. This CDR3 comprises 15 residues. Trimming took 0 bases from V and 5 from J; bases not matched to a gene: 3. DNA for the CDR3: TGCGCCAGCAGCCAAGATACAGGGGGATATCAGCCCCAGCATTTT. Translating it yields CASSQDTGGYQPQHF.

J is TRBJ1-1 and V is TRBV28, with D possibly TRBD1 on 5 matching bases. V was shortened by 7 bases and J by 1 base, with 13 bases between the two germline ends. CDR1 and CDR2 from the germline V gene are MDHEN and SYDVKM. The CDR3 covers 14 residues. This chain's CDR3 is CASTEGSANTEAFF. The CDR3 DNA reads TGTGCCAGCACGGAGGGGTCAGCGAACACTGAAGCTTTCTTT.